One T cell receptor beta chain is described in this entry. No antigen is known for it. The data are from a study of shared clonotypes between healthy human individuals. CDR1 is SGHRS and CDR2 is YFSETQ in the germline V gene. The V end was cut by 1 base, the J end by 0 bases, with 8 bases between. The CDR3 length is 15 residues. Notes on the study in general: Sequencing of the sorted subsets was shown by rarefaction to be incomplete despite large depth.

Subsets obtained from CD4+ cells comprised CD45RA+ naive and CD45RA-negative memory cells. Assay runs were performed at deep level. The table came from immunoSEQ multiplex PCR; TCRdb's copy has only in-frame clones and leaves some out. The table has approximately 2.1 million clones, about 92% seen once. The rearrangement joins TRBV5-1 to TRBJ1-5, with a weak D call TRBD1 (5 bases). The sample was naive CD4+ T cells from PBMCs. The subset: CD45RA+ positively selected. The TCR comes from a man aged 18 to 30 in good health. Some clones in this sample may be carry-over from other donors' samples. This chain's CDR3 is CASSLQGISNQPQHF. As DNA, the CDR3 is TGCGCCAGCAGCTTGCAGGGAATTAGCAATCAGCCCCAGCATTTT.